The 5 T cell receptor beta chains reported below all come from one sample, sequenced in a study of T cells after yellow fever vaccination. TCRdb re-derived calls from the 5' RACE reads in MiXCR, one entry per CDR3 protein. The sample has just under 600,000 distinct CDR3 sequences; roughly 14% are singletons. The material was PBMCs, obtained on the day of the yellow fever booster vaccination. The receptors were sampled from a young man who received the YFV17D yellow fever vaccine.

This clonotype was counted a few times. V gene TRBV25-1 combines with J gene TRBJ1-1; D is undetermined. CDR1 MGHDK and CDR2 SYGVNS come from the germline V gene. The CDR3 is 13 amino acids. Trimming took off 0 bases at V and 3 bases at J, with 5 bases between the two ends. The CDR3 region is CASSEYGDTEAFF. The CDR3 region has the DNA TGTGCCAGCAGTGAATATGGGGACACTGAAGCTTTCTTT.

A remark on this clonotype: One end of the junction is discordant with germline, which a read error may explain. The rearrangement links TRBV20-1 to TRBJ1-1, with 9 bases identical to TRBD1. Per germline, CDR1 DFQATT and CDR2 SNEGSKA (reference sequence). The CDR3 sequence is 16 residues long. The CDR3 DNA follows: TGCTGTGCTAGAGAGTCCCGGGACAGGGTCTCGGCTGAAGCTTTCTTT. It yields the protein CCARESRDRVSAEAFF.

This rearrangement joins TRBV7-2 to TRBJ2-7; D remains unclear. This CDR3 is built from 15 residues. Germline CDR1 reads SGHTA; CDR2 reads FQGNSA. Trimming stripped 2 bases from V and 1 base from J, with 12 bases between. The CDR3 loop reads CASSLSQRTSYEQYF. The CDR3 coding sequence is TGTGCCAGCAGCTTAAGCCAGCGAACATCCTACGAGCAGTACTTC.

This clonotype was observed a few times. CDR3: CASSRTYGPNKYGYTF. CDR3 nucleotides: TGTGCCAGTAGTCGGACGTATGGTCCCAATAAATATGGCTACACCTTC. The chain employs TRBV19 and TRBJ1-2; D unresolved. Germline CDR1 is LNHDA and CDR2 is SQIVND (reference sequence). The CDR3 has 16 amino acids. Trimming shortened V by 5 bases and J by 5 bases, and 21 bases separated the two germline ends.

This clonotype showed up just a few times. V and J are TRBV20-1 and TRBJ2-1, with D perhaps matching TRBD2 (6 bases). V lost 4 bases and J lost 9, with 16 bases in between. The CDR3 length is 13 residues. Germline CDR1 and CDR2: DFQATT and SNEGSKA (reference sequence). The CDR3 reads CSANEGLGGEQFF. CDR3 DNA sequence: TGCAGTGCTAATGAGGGCCTCGGGGGTGAGCAGTTCTTC.